The 3 T cell receptor beta chains below come from one sample, sequenced in a study of blood T cells in healthy people across ages. Primed by a sample-barcoded 5' primer and a J-beta primer mix, a second PCR proceeded for roughly 6 to 12 cycles. TCRdb called the 5' RACE reads again in MiXCR, with one record for every CDR3 protein. The data show some 1.5 million distinct CDR3 sequences, with 28% seen just once and 7% to 9% held by the top ten. The sample was blood. The receptors here all came from a woman aged 25-40 years in good health.

The chain is built from TRBV24-1 and TRBJ2-5, with 7 bases lining up with TRBD2. CDR3 length: 12 residues. Germline V lookup: CDR1 KGHDR, CDR2 SFDVKD. After removal of 1 base from V and 11 bases from J, the junction contained 3 bases not matched to a gene. Here the CDR3 DNA reads TGTGCCACCAGTGATTTAGCGGGACTGCAGTACTTC. It specifies CATSDLAGLQYF.

This clonotype was seen a single time. A much larger clone is a single base away; this may be a read error. CDR3 sequence reads: CSVRQGNTETFF. The DNA of the CDR3 is TGCAGCGTACGACAGGGGAATACTGAAACTTTCTTT. The rearrangement links TRBV29-1 to TRBJ1-1, with 8 bases fitting TRBD1. The length of the CDR3 is 12 residues. The V gene's germline CDR1 is SQVTM and CDR2 ANQGSEA.

The chain links TRBV30 to TRBJ1-4; tentative D call: TRBD1 (6 bases). In germline, CDR1 is GTSNPN, CDR2 SVGIG (reference sequence). The CDR3 sequence is 13 residues long. Between the trimmed V and J ends, which lost 7 bases and 0 bases, there was a span of 9 bases. CDR3 nucleotide sequence: TGTGCCTCTGACAGGTCAACTAATGAAAAACTGTTTTTT. It translates to CASDRSTNEKLFF.